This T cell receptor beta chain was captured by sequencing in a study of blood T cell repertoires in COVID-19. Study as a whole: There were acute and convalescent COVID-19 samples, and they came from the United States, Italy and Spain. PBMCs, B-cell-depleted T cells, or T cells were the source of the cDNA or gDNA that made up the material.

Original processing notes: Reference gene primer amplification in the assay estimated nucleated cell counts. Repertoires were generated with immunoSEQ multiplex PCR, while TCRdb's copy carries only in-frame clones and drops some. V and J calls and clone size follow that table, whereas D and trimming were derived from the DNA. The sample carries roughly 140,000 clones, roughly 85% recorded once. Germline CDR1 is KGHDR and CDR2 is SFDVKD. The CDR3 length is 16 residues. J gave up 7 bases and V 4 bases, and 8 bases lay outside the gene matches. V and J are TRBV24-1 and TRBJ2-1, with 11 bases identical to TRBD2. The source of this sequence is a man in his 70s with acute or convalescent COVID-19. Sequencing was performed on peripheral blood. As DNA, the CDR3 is TGTGCCACCAGTGACCTAGCGGGAGGCACCAAGAATGAGCAGTTCTTC. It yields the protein CATSDLAGGTKNEQFF.